The 9 T cell receptor beta chains reported below all come from one sample, sequenced in a study of cytomegalovirus exposure and HLA in healthy donors. Vbeta (60) and Jbeta (13) primers were used in the PCR. Profiled with immunoSEQ multiplex PCR; TCRdb holds only in-frame clones, not every one. The sample has about 54,000 clones, about four fifths seen once. Specimen: PBMCs. The source is a woman in her late teens or twenties in good health and CMV-seronegative.

Comment on this clone: This sample also contains other DNA sequences that code for the same CDR3. This chain joins TRBV7-3 and TRBJ1-1; D is undetermined. CDR3 length: 15 amino acids. Trimming cost V 2 bases and J 4 bases, with 14 bases left between them. Germline-derived CDR1 and CDR2 are SGHTA and FQGTGA. CDR3 amino acids: CASSLQAPTFTEAFF. For the CDR3, the DNA is TGTGCCAGCAGCTTACAGGCCCCGACCTTCACTGAAGCTTTCTTT. The entire variable domain, with the rest obtained from reference TRBV7-3 and TRBJ1-1, is as follows: GAGVSQTPSNKVTEKGKYVELRCDPISGHTALYWYRQSLGQGPEFLIYFQGTGAADDSGLPNDRFFAVRPEGSVSTLKIQRTERGDSAVYLCASSLQAPTFTEAFFGQGTRLTVV.

V is TRBV5-1 and J is TRBJ1-4; D gene uncertain. Looked up from germline, CDR1 is SGHRS and CDR2 is YFSETQ. V was shortened by 3 bases and J by 0 bases, with 9 bases between the two germline ends. The CDR3 sequence is 15 residues long. The CDR3 DNA is TGCGCCAGCAGCTCGGGAGAAGCAACTAATGAAAAACTGTTTTTT. Amino acids: CASSSGEATNEKLFF.

The chain links TRBV4-2 to TRBJ2-1, with 10 bases aligning to TRBD2. V lost 4 bases to trimming and J lost 7 bases; unmatched junction nucleotides: 10. CDR3 length: 16 residues. Germline values: CDR1 LGHNA, CDR2 YNFKEQ. The CDR3 DNA reads TGTGCCAGCAGCCTCCGGAGGGCTAGCGGGAGAAATGAGCAGTTCTTC. Protein: CASSLRRASGRNEQFF.

This clone was detected once. This chain connects TRBV7-3 to TRBJ2-1; unclear D gene. Per the germline V gene, CDR1 is SGHTA and CDR2 is FQGTGA. Trimming pared 5 bases from V and 5 bases from J, leaving 16 bases between. This CDR3 has 15 amino acids. The CDR3 loop is CASSPQVQEDNEQFF. The CDR3 coding sequence is TGTGCCAGCAGCCCCCAGGTGCAGGAAGACAATGAGCAGTTCTTC.

This chain connects TRBV7-2 to TRBJ1-4; 9 nucleotides line up with TRBD1. The J segment lost 8 bases and the V segment lost 2 bases, leaving 9 bases of the junction unmatched. The germline CDR1 and CDR2 sequences are SGHTA and FQGNSA. There are 16 residues in the CDR3. The CDR3 reads CASSLHPGQGGEKLFF. Written as DNA, the CDR3 is TGTGCCAGCAGCTTACATCCGGGACAGGGAGGCGAAAAACTGTTTTTT.

This clone was seen once. An end of the junction differs from the germline gene, which may be a read error. The chain carries TRBV27 and TRBJ2-6, with 7 positions matching TRBD1. The CDR3 is 14 amino acids. Germline CDR1 MNHEY, CDR2 SMNVEV (reference sequence). CDR3 region: CASQGGPGANGLTF. CDR3 nucleotides: TGTGCCAGCCAAGGGGGCCCTGGGGCCAACGGCCTGACTTTC.

The chain combines TRBV10-3 with TRBJ2-5; no definite D call. CDR1 is ENHRY, CDR2 SYGVKD, per germline. Trimming removed 0 bases from V and 0 bases from J, with 8 bases in between. This CDR3 has 15 residues. Here the CDR3 DNA reads TGTGCCATCAGTGAGTCGAAGAGGAACCAAGAGACCCAGTACTTC. This gives the protein CAISESKRNQETQYF.

This sequence joins TRBV27 and TRBJ1-1, with a weak D call TRBD1 (5 bases). The germline V gene encodes CDR1 MNHEY and CDR2 SMNVEV (reference sequence). The CDR3 is 14 residues long. V was cut by 6 bases and J by 0 bases, with 11 bases left in between. The CDR3 DNA is TGTGCCAGCAGATTTGACAGATTGAACACTGAAGCTTTCTTT. Protein sequence: CASRFDRLNTEAFF.

The chain combines TRBV27 with TRBJ2-5; D is unclear. With 2 bases removed from V and 3 bases from J, the gap between germline ends came to 10 bases. CDR1 is MNHEY and CDR2 is SMNVEV in the germline V gene (reference sequence). The CDR3 extends over 14 amino acids. This CDR3 reads CASSLECLKETQYF. CDR3 sequence (DNA): TGTGCCAGCAGTTTAGAGTGTTTAAAAGAGACCCAGTACTTC.